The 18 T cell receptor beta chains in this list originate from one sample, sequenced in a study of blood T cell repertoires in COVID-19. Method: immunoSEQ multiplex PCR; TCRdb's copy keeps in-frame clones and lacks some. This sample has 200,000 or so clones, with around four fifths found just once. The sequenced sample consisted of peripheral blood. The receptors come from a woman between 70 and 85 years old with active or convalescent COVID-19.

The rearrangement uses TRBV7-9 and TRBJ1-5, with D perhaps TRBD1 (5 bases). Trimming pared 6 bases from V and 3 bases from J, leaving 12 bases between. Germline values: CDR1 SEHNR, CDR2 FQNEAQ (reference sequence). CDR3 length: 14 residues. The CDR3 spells CASSFLGANQPQHF. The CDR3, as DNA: TGTGCCAGCAGTTTCCTTGGGGCCAATCAGCCCCAGCATTTT.

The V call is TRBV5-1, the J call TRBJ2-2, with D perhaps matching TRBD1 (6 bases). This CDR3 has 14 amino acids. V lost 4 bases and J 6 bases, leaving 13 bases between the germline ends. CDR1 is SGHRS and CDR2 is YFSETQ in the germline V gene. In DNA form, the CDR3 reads TGCGCCAGCAGCAACAGGGAGTTGGCCGGGGAGCTGTTTTTT. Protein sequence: CASSNRELAGELFF.

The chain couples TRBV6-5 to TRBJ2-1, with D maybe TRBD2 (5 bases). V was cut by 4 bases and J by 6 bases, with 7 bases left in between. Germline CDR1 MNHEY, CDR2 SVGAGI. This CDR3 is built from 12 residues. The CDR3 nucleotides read TGTGCCAGCAGTTCGAGGGTCAATGAGCAGTTCTTC. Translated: CASSSRVNEQFF.

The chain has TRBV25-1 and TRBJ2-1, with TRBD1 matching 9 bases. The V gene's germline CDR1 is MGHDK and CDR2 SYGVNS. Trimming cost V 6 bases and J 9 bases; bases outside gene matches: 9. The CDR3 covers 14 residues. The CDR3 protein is CASRAGTGSGEQFF. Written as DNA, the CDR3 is TGTGCCAGCAGGGCCGGGACAGGGAGTGGTGAGCAGTTCTTC.

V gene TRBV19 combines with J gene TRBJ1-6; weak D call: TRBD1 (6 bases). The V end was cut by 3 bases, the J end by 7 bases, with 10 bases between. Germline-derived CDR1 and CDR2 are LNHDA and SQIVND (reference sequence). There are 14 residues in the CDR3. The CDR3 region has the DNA TGTGCCAGTAGTATGCAGGGGAAGAATTCACCCCTCCACTTT. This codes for CASSMQGKNSPLHF.

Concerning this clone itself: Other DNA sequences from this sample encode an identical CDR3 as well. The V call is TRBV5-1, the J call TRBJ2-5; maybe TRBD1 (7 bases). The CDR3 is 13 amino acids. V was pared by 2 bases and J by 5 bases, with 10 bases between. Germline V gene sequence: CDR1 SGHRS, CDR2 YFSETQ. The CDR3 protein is CASSLAGGETQYF. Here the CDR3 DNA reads TGCGCCAGCAGCTTAGCAGGGGGGGAGACCCAGTACTTC.

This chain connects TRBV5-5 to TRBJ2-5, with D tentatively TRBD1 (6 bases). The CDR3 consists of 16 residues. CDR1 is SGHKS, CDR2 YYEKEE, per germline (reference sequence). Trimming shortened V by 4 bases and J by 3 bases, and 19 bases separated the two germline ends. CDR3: CASSGYRVRGEETQYF. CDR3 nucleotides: TGTGCCAGCAGCGGGTACAGGGTACGAGGAGAAGAGACCCAGTACTTC.

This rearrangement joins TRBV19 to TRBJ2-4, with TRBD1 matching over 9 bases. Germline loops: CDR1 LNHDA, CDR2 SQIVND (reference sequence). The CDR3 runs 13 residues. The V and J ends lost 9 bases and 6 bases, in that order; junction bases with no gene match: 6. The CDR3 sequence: CASIGQGRNIQYF. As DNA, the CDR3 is TGTGCCAGCATAGGACAGGGGAGAAACATTCAGTACTTC. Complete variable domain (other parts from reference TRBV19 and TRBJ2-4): DGGITQSPKYLFRKEGQNVTLSCEQNLNHDAMYWYRQDPGQGLRLIYYSQIVNDFQKGDIAEGYSVSREKKESFPLTVTSAQKNPTAFYLCASIGQGRNIQYFGAGTRLSVL.

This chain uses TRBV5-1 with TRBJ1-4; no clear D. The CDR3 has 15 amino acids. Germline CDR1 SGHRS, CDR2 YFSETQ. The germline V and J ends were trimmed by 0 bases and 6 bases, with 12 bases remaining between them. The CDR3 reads CASSLDVGRDEKLFF. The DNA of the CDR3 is TGCGCCAGCAGCTTGGATGTGGGGAGAGATGAAAAACTGTTTTTT.

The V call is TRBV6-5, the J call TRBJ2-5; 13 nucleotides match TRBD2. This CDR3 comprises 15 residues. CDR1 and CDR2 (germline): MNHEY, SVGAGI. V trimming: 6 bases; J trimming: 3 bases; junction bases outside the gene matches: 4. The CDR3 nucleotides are TGTGCCAGCAGCCAAGGACTAGCGGGAGAAGAGACCCAGTACTTC. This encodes CASSQGLAGEETQYF.

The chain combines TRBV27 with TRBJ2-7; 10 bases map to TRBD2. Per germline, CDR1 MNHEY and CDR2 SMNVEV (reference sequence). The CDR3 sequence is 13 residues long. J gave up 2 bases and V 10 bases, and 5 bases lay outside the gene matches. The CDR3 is CATKLAGTYEQYF. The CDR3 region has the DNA TGTGCCACTAAACTAGCGGGAACCTACGAGCAGTACTTC.

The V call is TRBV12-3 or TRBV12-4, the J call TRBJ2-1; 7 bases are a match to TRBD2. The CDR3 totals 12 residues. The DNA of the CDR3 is TGTGCTGGGGCGGGAGTCTACAATGAGCAGTTCTTC. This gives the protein CAGAGVYNEQFF.

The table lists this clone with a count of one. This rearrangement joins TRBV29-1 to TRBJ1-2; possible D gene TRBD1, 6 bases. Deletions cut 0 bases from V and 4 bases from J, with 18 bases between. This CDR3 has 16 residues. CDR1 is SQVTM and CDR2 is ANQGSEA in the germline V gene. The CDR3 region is CSVEDRRVGASYGYTF. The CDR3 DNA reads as TGCAGCGTTGAAGATCGGCGGGTGGGGGCGAGCTATGGCTACACCTTC.

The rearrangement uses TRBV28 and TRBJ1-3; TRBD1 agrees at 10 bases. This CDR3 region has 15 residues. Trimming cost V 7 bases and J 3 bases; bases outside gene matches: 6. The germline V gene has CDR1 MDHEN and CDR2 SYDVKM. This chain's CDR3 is CASTRDRGNGNTIYF. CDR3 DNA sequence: TGTGCCAGCACCCGGGACAGGGGTAATGGAAACACCATATATTTT.

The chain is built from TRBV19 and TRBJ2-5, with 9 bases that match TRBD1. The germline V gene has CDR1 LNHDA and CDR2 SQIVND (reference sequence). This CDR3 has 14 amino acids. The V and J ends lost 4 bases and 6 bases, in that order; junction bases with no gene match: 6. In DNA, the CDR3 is TGTGCCAGTAGTACACCGGGACAGGGAAAGACCCAGTACTTC. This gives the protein CASSTPGQGKTQYF. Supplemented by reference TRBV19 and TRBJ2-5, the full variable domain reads DGGITQSPKYLFRKEGQNVTLSCEQNLNHDAMYWYRQDPGQGLRLIYYSQIVNDFQKGDIAEGYSVSREKKESFPLTVTSAQKNPTAFYLCASSTPGQGKTQYFGPGTRLLVL.

The CDR3 protein is CANPERASNTGELFF. The CDR3 DNA sequence: TGTGCCAACCCTGAGAGGGCCTCGAACACCGGGGAGCTGTTTTTT. The chain uses TRBV11-3 and TRBJ2-2; a possible D gene is TRBD2 (5 bases). Trimming removed 10 bases from V and 0 bases from J, with 15 bases in between. CDR1 SGHNT and CDR2 YENEEA come from the germline V gene. The CDR3 is 15 residues long. Full variable domain (remainder filled in from reference TRBV11-3 and TRBJ2-2): EAGVVQSPRYKIIEKKQPVAFWCNPISGHNTLYWYLQNLGQGPELLIRYENEEAVDDSQLPKDRFSAERLKGVDSTLKIQPAELGDSAVYLCANPERASNTGELFFGEGSRLTVL.

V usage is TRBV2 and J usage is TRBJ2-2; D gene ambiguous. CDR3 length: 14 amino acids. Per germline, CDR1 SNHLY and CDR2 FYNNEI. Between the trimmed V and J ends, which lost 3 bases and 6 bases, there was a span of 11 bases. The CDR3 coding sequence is TGTGCCAGCAGTGACCACCCCCTATCCGGGGAGCTGTTTTTT. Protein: CASSDHPLSGELFF.

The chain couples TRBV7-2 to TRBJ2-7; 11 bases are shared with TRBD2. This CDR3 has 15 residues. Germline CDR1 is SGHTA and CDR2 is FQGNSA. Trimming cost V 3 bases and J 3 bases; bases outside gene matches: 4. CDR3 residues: CASSLTSGTGYEQYF. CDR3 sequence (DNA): TGTGCCAGCAGCTTGACTAGCGGGACAGGCTACGAGCAGTACTTC.